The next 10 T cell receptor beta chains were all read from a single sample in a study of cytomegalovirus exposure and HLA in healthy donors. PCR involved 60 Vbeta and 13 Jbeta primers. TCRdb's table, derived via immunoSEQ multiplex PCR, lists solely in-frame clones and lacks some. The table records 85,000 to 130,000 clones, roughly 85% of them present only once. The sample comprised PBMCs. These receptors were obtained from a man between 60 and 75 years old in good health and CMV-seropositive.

CDR3 sequence reads: CASSAALAGGRETQYF. The CDR3 nucleotides read TGTGCCAGCAGCGCGGCGCTAGCGGGGGGGCGGGAGACCCAGTACTTC. The chain employs TRBV9 and TRBJ2-5, with 12 bases matching TRBD2. Germline V gives CDR1 SGDLS, CDR2 YYNGEE. The CDR3 loop spans 16 amino acids. The V gene end was trimmed by 3 bases and the J gene end by 5 bases; junction bases not matched to a gene: 8. The whole variable domain, filled in from reference TRBV9 and TRBJ2-5, reads DSGVTQTPKHLITATGQRVTLRCSPRSGDLSVYWYQQSLDQGLQFLIQYYNGEERAKGNILERFSAQQFPDLHSELNLSSLELGDSALYFCASSAALAGGRETQYFGPGTRLLVL.

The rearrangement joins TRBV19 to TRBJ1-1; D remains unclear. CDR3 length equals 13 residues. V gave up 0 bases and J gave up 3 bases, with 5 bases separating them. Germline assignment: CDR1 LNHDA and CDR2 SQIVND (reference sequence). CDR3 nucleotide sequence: TGTGCCAGTAGTATAGATCAGGACACTGAAGCTTTCTTT. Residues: CASSIDQDTEAFF.

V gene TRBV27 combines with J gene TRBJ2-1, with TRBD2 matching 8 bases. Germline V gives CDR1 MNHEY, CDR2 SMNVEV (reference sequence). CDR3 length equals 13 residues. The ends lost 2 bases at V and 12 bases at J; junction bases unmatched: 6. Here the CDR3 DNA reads TGTGCCAGCAGTTTAAGGAGCGGGGGCGCGCAGTTCTTC. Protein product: CASSLRSGGAQFF.

The CDR3 here is CASSQDIGVNTEAFF. The CDR3 DNA is TGTGCCAGCAGCCAAGATATAGGGGTGAACACTGAAGCTTTCTTT. This chain joins TRBV14 and TRBJ1-1; the D gene is possibly TRBD1 (5 bases). Germline V gene sequence: CDR1 SGHDN, CDR2 FVKESK. Trimming cost V 0 bases and J 0 bases, with 8 bases left between them. The CDR3 has 15 amino acids.

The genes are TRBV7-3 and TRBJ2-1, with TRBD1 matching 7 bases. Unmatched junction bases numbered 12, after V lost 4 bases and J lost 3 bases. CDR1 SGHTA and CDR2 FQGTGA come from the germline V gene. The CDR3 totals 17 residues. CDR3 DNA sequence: TGTGCCAGCAGCTCCAATCATCAGGACAGGTTCTACAATGAGCAGTTCTTC. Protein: CASSSNHQDRFYNEQFF.

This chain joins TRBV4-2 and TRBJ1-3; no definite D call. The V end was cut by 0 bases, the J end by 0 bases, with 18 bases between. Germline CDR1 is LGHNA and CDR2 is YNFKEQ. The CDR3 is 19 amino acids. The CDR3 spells CASSQDLERTYLSGNTIYF. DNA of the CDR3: TGTGCCAGCAGCCAAGACCTCGAACGAACCTACCTCTCTGGAAACACCATATATTTT.

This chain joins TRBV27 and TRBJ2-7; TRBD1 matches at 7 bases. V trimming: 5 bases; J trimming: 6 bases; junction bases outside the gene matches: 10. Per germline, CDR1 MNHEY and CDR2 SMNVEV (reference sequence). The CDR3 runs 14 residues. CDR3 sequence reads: CASSPIRTGGEQYF. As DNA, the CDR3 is TGTGCCAGCAGTCCGATAAGGACAGGTGGCGAGCAGTACTTC.

The CDR3 sequence: CAWSIGTSRNNEQFF. The CDR3 DNA follows: TGTGCCTGGAGTATCGGGACTAGCCGCAACAATGAGCAGTTCTTC. The chain combines TRBV30 with TRBJ2-1; 9 positions agree with TRBD2. The J segment lost 5 bases and the V segment lost 2 bases, leaving 7 bases of the junction unmatched. The CDR3 totals 15 residues. Germline V lookup: CDR1 GTSNPN, CDR2 SVGIG (reference sequence).

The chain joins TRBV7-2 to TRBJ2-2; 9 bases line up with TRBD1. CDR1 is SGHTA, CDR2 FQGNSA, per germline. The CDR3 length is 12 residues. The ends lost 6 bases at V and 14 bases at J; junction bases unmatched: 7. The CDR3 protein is CASSLPGQGLFF. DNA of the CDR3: TGTGCCAGCAGTCTACCGGGACAGGGACTGTTTTTT.

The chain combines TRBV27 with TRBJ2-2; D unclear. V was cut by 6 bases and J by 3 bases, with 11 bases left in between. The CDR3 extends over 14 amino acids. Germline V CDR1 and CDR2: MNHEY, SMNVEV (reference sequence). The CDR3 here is CASRRSLDTGELFF. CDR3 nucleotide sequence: TGTGCCAGCAGAAGGAGTCTGGACACCGGGGAGCTGTTTTTT.